This T cell receptor (beta chain) stems from a study of T cells in Graves' hyperthyroidism and ophthalmopathy. The wider study: At initial diagnosis, before any treatment had begun, peripheral blood was obtained.

Stable Graves' hyperthyroidism denoted no ophthalmopathy progression over 18 months. The table lists this clonotype with many counts. Its antigen is as yet unknown. The investigators amplified TCR beta CDR3 regions from RNA transcripts. TCR CDR3 regions were first amplified by RT-PCR with HTBI primers. TCRdb itself ran the multiplex PCR reads through MiXCR, one entry per CDR3 protein. This sample yields 250,000 to 300,000 distinct CDR3 sequences, of which roughly 13% are seen a single time; roughly 7.7% belongs to the top ten. The study's findings and limits: Most clonotypes expanded in the thyroid (above 0.001) were also present in blood. Researchers report that a 13 V-J model separated ophthalmopathy from stable hyperthyroidism.

The material sequenced was blood. This TCR was sampled from a woman aged 40 to 50 with Graves' hyperthyroidism.

The CDR3 DNA follows: TGTGCCAGCAGCTTAGCAAGGACAGGGGGCTTTTACGAGCAGTACTTC. Its translation: CASSLARTGGFYEQYF. The V gene is TRBV7-9, the J gene TRBJ2-7; 11 bases match TRBD1. Germline loops: CDR1 SEHNR, CDR2 FQNEAQ (reference sequence). The CDR3 totals 16 residues. V lost 0 bases to trimming and J lost 4 bases; unmatched junction nucleotides: 5.